These 27 T cell receptor beta chains were all obtained from the same sample, sequenced in a study of T cells in women clearing cervical HPV infection. Generated by immunoSEQ multiplex PCR, the TCRdb table keeps only in-frame clones and is missing some. Its listing shows 35,000 to 45,000 clones. The sample comprised blood buffy coat. These receptors all come from a woman between 18 and 69 years old with a cervical HPV16 infection that either progressed to CIN3+ or cleared (not recorded which).

Note on this clone: The read ends 3 residues before the CDR3 terminus; that terminus is restored from the germline J gene. This sequence joins TRBV7-7 and TRBJ1-1; no clear D gene. Germline CDR1 is SSHAT and CDR2 is FNYEAQ (reference sequence). This CDR3 has 13 amino acids. The V end lost 4 bases, the J end lost 3 bases, and 9 bases lay between the germline ends. This chain's CDR3 is CASSSKTDTEAFF. The CDR3 bases that were read are TGTGCCAGCAGCTCTAAAACTGACACTGAA.

Of note for this clone: The read terminates 3 residues before the CDR3 end, so the remaining end is supplied by the germline J gene. The V gene is TRBV5-4, the J gene TRBJ1-3; D unclear. Trimming removed 0 bases from V and 7 bases from J, with 17 bases in between. CDR3 length equals 16 residues. The germline CDR1 and CDR2 sequences are SGHNT and YYREEE (reference sequence). The CDR3 protein is CASSLGSRAGGNTIYF. Incomplete CDR3 DNA: TGTGCCAGCAGCTTGGGGTCTCGCGCAGGTGGGAACACC.

To note about this clone: Coverage ceases 3 residues before the CDR3 finishes, and the germline J gene fills in the end. J is TRBJ2-3 and V is TRBV6-2 or TRBV6-3; D is ambiguous. CDR3 length equals 12 residues. The V end lost 6 bases, the J end lost 2 bases, and 6 bases lay between the germline ends. CDR1 MNHEY and CDR2 SVGEGT come from the germline V gene. CDR3 bases read: TGTGCCAGCAGCTCCCTCACAGATACG. Amino acid sequence: CASSSLTDT. The full CDR3 is CASSSLTDTQYF.

In regard to this clone: Sequencing ends 3 residues short of the CDR3 end; the germline J gene provides the rest. The V gene is TRBV14, the J gene TRBJ1-4, with D unclear. The CDR3 extends over 16 amino acids. The V and J ends lost 2 bases and 0 bases respectively, with 10 bases between them. CDR1 SGHDN and CDR2 FVKESK come from the germline V gene. The CDR3 is CASSQISFATNEKLFF. The sequenced CDR3 bases are TGTGCCAGCAGCCAAATCAGTTTTGCAACTAATGAAAAA.

Details on this clone: The read falls 3 residues short of the CDR3 end, and the missing part is taken from the germline J gene. The chain employs TRBV20-1 and TRBJ2-7; D unresolved. This CDR3 has 12 amino acids. Looked up from germline, CDR1 is DFQATT and CDR2 is SNEGSKA (reference sequence). V was clipped by 1 base and J by 0 bases, with 4 bases between them. Partial CDR3 DNA: TGCAGTGCTAGAGCAGGCTCCTACGAG. Its protein product is CSARAGSYE. Given in full, the CDR3 is CSARAGSYEQYF.

Regarding this clone: The read halts 3 residues ahead of the CDR3 end, with the missing end drawn from the germline J gene. This sequence joins TRBV7-2 and TRBJ2-2; 10 bases are a match to TRBD2. CDR3 length equals 17 residues. The J segment lost 3 bases and the V segment lost 0 bases, leaving 4 bases of the junction unmatched. Germline V CDR1 and CDR2: SGHTA, FQGNSA. Incomplete CDR3 DNA: TGTGCCAGCAGCTTAGCTGGACTAGCGGAGGACACCGGGGAG. It is translated as CASSLAGLAEDTGE. The whole CDR3 sequence is CASSLAGLAEDTGELFF.

Details on this clone: The sequenced fragment ends 3 residues before the CDR3 boundary, so the rest is inferred from the germline J gene. At the DNA level, this CDR3 is encoded by other sequences in the same sample as well. The chain recombines TRBV6-4 with TRBJ2-3; possibly TRBD2 for D (5 bases). This CDR3 is 13 amino acids long. The V end lost 4 bases, the J end lost 4 bases, and 9 bases lay between the germline ends. Germline loops: CDR1 MRHNA, CDR2 SNTAGT. The CDR3 loop is CASSVDFSDTQYF. Partial CDR3 DNA: TGTGCCAGCAGTGTGGACTTTTCAGATACG.

Details on this clone: The sequence runs out 3 residues before the end of the CDR3; the remainder is reconstructed from the germline J gene. V gene TRBV6-2 or TRBV6-3 combines with J gene TRBJ2-7, with D possibly TRBD2 on 5 matching bases. The CDR3 is made up of 15 amino acids. Trimming took off 6 bases at V and 5 bases at J, with 20 bases between the two ends. Germline CDR1 and CDR2: MNHEY and SVGEGT. CDR3 in amino acids: CASSPSGEGFDEQYF. The CDR3 DNA, read in part, is TGTGCCAGCAGCCCATCCGGCGAGGGTTTTGACGAG.

Note on this clone: The read terminates 3 residues ahead of where the CDR3 ends, so the germline J gene completes it. The V and J genes are TRBV5-6 and TRBJ2-4; a weak D match, TRBD2 (7 bases). The CDR3 sequence is 15 residues long. V gave up 4 bases and J gave up 4 bases, with 15 bases separating them. CDR1 SGHDT and CDR2 YYEEEE come from the germline V gene. The CDR3 DNA, read in part, is TGTGCCAGCAGCCGGGTTGGGGGGGCTAAAAACATT. It encodes CASSRVGGAKNI. The whole CDR3 is CASSRVGGAKNIQYF.

Remarks on this clone: The read terminates 3 residues ahead of where the CDR3 ends, so the germline J gene completes it. This rearrangement joins TRBV7-8 to TRBJ1-2, with TRBD1 matching 12 bases. The CDR3 runs to 16 residues. Germline V gene data show CDR1 as SGHVS and CDR2 as FQNEAQ. The covered CDR3 bases are TGTGCCAGCAGCTTAGAAAGGGGACAGGGGGCGCAGGGC. Translating it yields CASSLERGQGAQG. The full CDR3 protein reads CASSLERGQGAQGYTF.

Details on this clone: The read finishes 3 residues shy of the CDR3 end, and the germline J gene is used to complete it. The V call is TRBV6-2 or TRBV6-3, the J call TRBJ2-2, with 7 bases aligning to TRBD2. The CDR3 consists of 15 residues. V was clipped by 2 bases and J by 2 bases; unmatched bases: 2. CDR1 MNHEY and CDR2 SVGEGT come from the germline V gene. The sequenced part of the CDR3 DNA is TGTGCCAGCAGTTACCTAGCGGTAAACACCGGGGAG. It translates to CASSYLAVNTGE. The whole CDR3 reads CASSYLAVNTGELFF.

Points on this clone: The CDR3 end falls 3 residues outside the read, so it is completed with the germline J gene. The rearrangement links TRBV7-3 to TRBJ1-3, with TRBD1 matching over 10 bases. Germline V gives CDR1 SGHTA, CDR2 FQGTGA. This CDR3 region has 15 residues. V shed 5 bases and J 7 bases; nucleotides not matched to a gene: 8. CDR3 loop: CASSQGPGQGNTIYF. Partial CDR3 DNA: TGTGCCAGCAGCCAGGGGCCGGGACAGGGGAACACC.

A note on this clone: The read ends 3 residues shy of where the CDR3 ends; the end is completed using the germline J gene. V is TRBV11-2 and J is TRBJ1-5; D possibly corresponds to TRBD1 (5 bases). The germline CDR1 and CDR2 sequences are SGHAT and FQNNGV. The CDR3 consists of 13 residues. V shed 1 base and J shed 4 bases, with 5 bases lying between them. The sequenced part of the CDR3 DNA is TGTGCCAGCAGCTTAGGGACAAATCAGCCC. Translating gives CASSLGTNQP. From start to end, the CDR3 is CASSLGTNQPQHF.

About this clone itself: Coverage ceases 3 residues before the CDR3 finishes, and the germline J gene fills in the end. This chain joins TRBV30 and TRBJ1-1; TRBD1 might be the D (5 bases). Germline CDR1 GTSNPN, CDR2 SVGIG (reference sequence). CDR3 size: 12 residues. Trimming stripped 8 bases from V and 7 bases from J, with 17 bases between. CDR3 loop: CAGPGGKGEAFF. CDR3 bases read: TGTGCCGGCCCCGGGGGGAAGGGTGAA.

Regarding this clone: The CDR3 goes on 3 residues after the read ends, and that part is filled in from the germline J gene. J is TRBJ1-1 and V is TRBV5-1, with 7 bases that match TRBD1. Germline lookup yields CDR1 SGHRS and CDR2 YFSETQ. The CDR3 runs to 14 residues. J gave up 3 bases and V 4 bases, and 6 bases lay outside the gene matches. CDR3 loop: CASSVTGAHTEAFF. The CDR3 bases that were read are TGCGCCAGCAGCGTTACAGGGGCTCACACTGAA.

Remarks on this clone: The CDR3 end lies 3 residues beyond the end of the read and is filled in from the germline J gene. The genes are TRBV2 and TRBJ2-1, with D maybe TRBD2 (5 bases). Between the trimmed V and J ends, which lost 4 bases and 3 bases, there was a span of 13 bases. Germline V gene lookup returns CDR1 SNHLY and CDR2 FYNNEI. This CDR3 spans 15 amino acids. Here the CDR3 reads CASSGKRTLYNEQFF. The sequenced CDR3 bases are TGTGCCAGCAGTGGTAAGCGGACCCTCTACAATGAG.

In regard to this clone: The read ends 3 residues before the CDR3 terminus; that terminus is restored from the germline J gene. This sample includes further DNA sequences coding for the same CDR3. The chain uses TRBV19 and TRBJ1-3; TRBD1 is a possible D gene (6 bases). CDR3 length: 15 amino acids. With 6 bases removed from V and 0 bases from J, the gap between germline ends came to 12 bases. Germline-derived CDR1 and CDR2 are LNHDA and SQIVND (reference sequence). The sequenced CDR3 bases are TGTGCCAGTAGCACTTCGGACAGCTCTGGAAACACC. Encoded protein: CASSTSDSSGNT. The complete CDR3 sequence is CASSTSDSSGNTIYF.

Comment on this clone: The sequenced fragment ends 3 residues before the CDR3 boundary, so the rest is inferred from the germline J gene. The chain links TRBV7-7 to TRBJ2-5, with unresolved D. V dropped 0 bases and J dropped 5 bases, with 7 bases sitting between them. Per the germline V gene, CDR1 is SSHAT and CDR2 is FNYEAQ (reference sequence). There are 13 residues in the CDR3. The sequenced CDR3 bases are TGTGCCAGCAGCTTAGCGGTCGGGGAGACC. Its protein is CASSLAVGET. The full-length CDR3 reads as CASSLAVGETQYF.

As for this clone: The read terminates 3 residues before the CDR3 end, so the remaining end is supplied by the germline J gene. This chain joins TRBV5-6 and TRBJ2-7, with D unclear. The ends were cut back, 2 bases at V and 0 bases at J, with 9 bases in the middle. CDR1 and CDR2 (germline): SGHDT, YYEEEE. The CDR3 runs 14 residues. The CDR3 bases that were read are TGTGCCAGCAGCTTCTCCCCCGGCTCCTACGAG. It is translated as CASSFSPGSYE. In full, the CDR3 is CASSFSPGSYEQYF.

About this clone: The CDR3 goes on 3 residues after the read ends, and that part is filled in from the germline J gene. The chain uses TRBV7-3 and TRBJ2-1, with 11 bases lining up with TRBD2. V shed 5 bases and J 9 bases; nucleotides not matched to a gene: 12. CDR1 SGHTA and CDR2 FQGTGA come from the germline V gene. There are 16 residues in the CDR3. The CDR3 protein is CASSPRVAGGAAEQFF. Incomplete CDR3 DNA: TGTGCCAGCAGCCCAAGGGTAGCGGGGGGGGCTGCTGAG.

The DNA read from the CDR3 is TGCAGTGCTAGTGGTCCGGATTCACCC. Translating it yields CSASGPDSP. The full CDR3 reads CSASGPDSPLHF. The V call is TRBV20-1, the J call TRBJ1-6; D unclear. The read gets to within 3 residues of the CDR3 end, and the germline J gene fills in the rest. The ends were cut back, 3 bases at V and 8 bases at J, with 8 bases in the middle. Germline CDR1 is DFQATT and CDR2 is SNEGSKA (reference sequence). This CDR3 is 12 amino acids long.

Worth noting for this clone: The DNA ends 3 residues before the CDR3 does, and the rest of the CDR3 is filled in from the germline J gene. The V call is TRBV18, the J call TRBJ1-5; 7 nucleotides line up with TRBD1. J was trimmed by 2 bases and V by 2 bases; bases with no gene match: 6. The CDR3 has 16 residues. The germline V gene encodes CDR1 KGHSH and CDR2 LQKENI. CDR3 DNA, as far as it was read: TGTGCCAGCTCACCAAGCCGAGACAGGGGCAATCAGCCC. This translates into CASSPSRDRGNQP. In full, the CDR3 reads CASSPSRDRGNQPQHF.

A note on this clone: From the germline J gene comes the end of the CDR3, since the read stops 3 residues before it. This sequence joins TRBV20-1 and TRBJ2-3; weak D call: TRBD2 (5 bases). Trimming shortened V by 6 bases and J by 1 base, and 8 bases separated the two germline ends. The length of the CDR3 is 12 residues. Germline CDR1 and CDR2: DFQATT and SNEGSKA (reference sequence). The CDR3 DNA, read in part, is TGCAGTGCCTGGACTGGCACAGATACG. This codes for CSAWTGTDT. In full, the CDR3 reads CSAWTGTDTQYF.

As to this clone: The CDR3 end is not reached by the read, which stops 3 residues before it; the germline J gene fills it in. The chain couples TRBV29-1 to TRBJ1-2; no reliable D call. This CDR3 comprises 12 residues. CDR1 is SQVTM and CDR2 is ANQGSEA in the germline V gene. V lost 7 bases and J lost 4, with 13 bases in between. The chain's CDR3 is CSASRFSYGYTF. The sequenced CDR3 bases are TGCAGCGCCTCGAGGTTTTCCTATGGC.

Concerning this clone: The CDR3 end is not reached by the read, which stops 3 residues before it; the germline J gene fills it in. The rearrangement joins TRBV20-1 to TRBJ2-1, with 7 bases aligning to TRBD2. The germline V gene has CDR1 DFQATT and CDR2 SNEGSKA (reference sequence). J was trimmed by 2 bases and V by 5 bases; bases with no gene match: 9. There are 15 residues in the CDR3. The CDR3 sequence is CSAGASGVPYNEQFF. Incomplete CDR3 DNA: TGCAGTGCTGGAGCTAGCGGCGTACCCTACAATGAG.

About this clone itself: The CDR3 end falls 3 residues outside the read, so it is completed with the germline J gene. V is TRBV20-1 and J is TRBJ2-1, with 9 positions matching TRBD2. V was clipped by 1 base and J by 0 bases; unmatched bases: 10. The CDR3 length is 18 residues. CDR1 and CDR2 (germline): DFQATT, SNEGSKA (reference sequence). CDR3 amino acids: CSARGASGTPSSYNEQFF. Partial CDR3 DNA: TGCAGTGCTAGAGGTGCTAGCGGGACCCCCTCCTCCTACAATGAG.

With respect to this clone: The read finishes 3 residues shy of the CDR3 end, and the germline J gene is used to complete it. The chain links TRBV19 to TRBJ2-2, with 11 bases aligning to TRBD2. V was clipped by 7 bases and J by 4 bases; unmatched bases: 8. The CDR3 has 16 residues. Germline CDR1 is LNHDA and CDR2 is SQIVND (reference sequence). CDR3 DNA (partial): TGTGCCAGTAATAAGGCTCTAGCGGGAGGCACCGGGGAG. Its translation is CASNKALAGGTGE. The full CDR3 protein is CASNKALAGGTGELFF. The full variable domain, with the rest looked up from reference TRBV19 and TRBJ2-2, is DGGITQSPKYLFRKEGQNVTLSCEQNLNHDAMYWYRQDPGQGLRLIYYSQIVNDFQKGDIAEGYSVSREKKESFPLTVTSAQKNPTAFYLCASNKALAGGTGELFFGEGSRLTVL.